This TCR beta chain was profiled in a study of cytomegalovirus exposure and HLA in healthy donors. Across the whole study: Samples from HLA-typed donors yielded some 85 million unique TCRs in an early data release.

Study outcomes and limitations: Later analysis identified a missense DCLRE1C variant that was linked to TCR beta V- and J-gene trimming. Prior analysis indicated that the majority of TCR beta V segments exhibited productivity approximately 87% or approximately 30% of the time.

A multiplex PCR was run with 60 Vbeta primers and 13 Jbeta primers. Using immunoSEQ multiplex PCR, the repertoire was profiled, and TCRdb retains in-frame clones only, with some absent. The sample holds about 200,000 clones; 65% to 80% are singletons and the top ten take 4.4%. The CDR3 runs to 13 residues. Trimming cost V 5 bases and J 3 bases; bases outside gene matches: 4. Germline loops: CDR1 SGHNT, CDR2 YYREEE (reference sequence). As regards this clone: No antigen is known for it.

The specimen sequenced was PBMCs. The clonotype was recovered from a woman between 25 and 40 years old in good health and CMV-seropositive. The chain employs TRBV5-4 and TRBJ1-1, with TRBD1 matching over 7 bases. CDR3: CASSKGGYTEAFF. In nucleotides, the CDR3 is TGTGCCAGCAGTAAAGGGGGCTACACTGAAGCTTTCTTT.